The 20 T cell receptor beta chains below come from one sample, sequenced in a study of blood T cell repertoires in COVID-19. Sequencing was performed with immunoSEQ multiplex PCR; in TCRdb, only in-frame clones are kept and a portion is missing. The sample holds approximately 230,000 clones; 75% to 90% are singletons and the top ten take around 6%. The sequencing input was PBMCs or T cells enriched from blood (not recorded which). These receptors came from a woman aged 30 to 39 with acute COVID-19.

This sequence joins TRBV7-2 and TRBJ2-1, with 8 bases that match TRBD1. Unmatched junction bases numbered 2, after V lost 2 bases and J lost 5 bases. The CDR3 spans 14 residues. Germline V gene data show CDR1 as SGHTA and CDR2 as FQGNSA. As DNA, the CDR3 is TGTGCCAGCAGCTTACAGGGGGCGGACAATGAGCAGTTCTTC. Residues: CASSLQGADNEQFF.

The V gene is TRBV11-2, the J gene TRBJ2-5, with D perhaps matching TRBD2 (5 bases). V lost 2 bases, J lost 7 bases, and 14 bases lay in between. From germline, CDR1 is SGHAT and CDR2 FQNNGV. CDR3 length: 14 amino acids. The CDR3: CASSLQRTDGTQYF. The CDR3 coding sequence is TGTGCCAGCAGCTTACAAAGGACTGACGGGACCCAGTACTTC.

The J gene is TRBJ1-1, the V gene TRBV16, with 7 nucleotides matching TRBD1. After removal of 5 bases from V and 8 bases from J, the junction contained 8 bases not matched to a gene. Germline V gene data show CDR1 as KGHSY and CDR2 as FQNENV. The CDR3 contains 13 residues. CDR3 in DNA: TGTGCCAGCAGCTGGACAGGTCAAACCGAAGCTTTCTTT. Protein: CASSWTGQTEAFF.

This rearrangement joins TRBV19 to TRBJ2-5, with a tentative D call TRBD1 (6 bases). Germline loops: CDR1 LNHDA, CDR2 SQIVND (reference sequence). The CDR3 runs 13 residues. With 9 bases removed from V and 4 bases from J, the gap between germline ends came to 15 bases. The CDR3 spells CASRDNPGETQYF. The CDR3 DNA reads as TGTGCCAGCCGGGACAACCCGGGAGAGACCCAGTACTTC.

The chain links TRBV5-6 to TRBJ2-5; 7 nucleotides align to TRBD1. After removal of 0 bases from V and 5 bases from J, the junction contained 7 bases not matched to a gene. The CDR3 length is 15 residues. CDR1 and CDR2 from the germline V gene are SGHDT and YYEEEE. The CDR3 protein is CASSLVARGWETQYF. CDR3 nucleotide sequence: TGTGCCAGCAGCTTGGTGGCCAGGGGGTGGGAGACCCAGTACTTC.

In this sample, this clone turned up a few times. The chain uses TRBV3-1 (or the pseudogene TRBV3-2) and TRBJ2-7; 9 bases agree with TRBD2. This CDR3 has 13 residues. From germline, CDR1 is LGHDT and CDR2 YNNKEL (reference sequence). The V segment lost 8 bases and the J segment 1 base; nucleotides outside the gene matches: 3. In nucleotides, the CDR3 is TGTGCCAGCGGGACTAGCCCATCCTACGAGCAGTACTTC. The encoded protein is CASGTSPSYEQYF.

Concerning this clone itself: A read error may produce the germline difference seen at one junction end. The chain employs TRBV6-5 and TRBJ2-3; 7 nucleotides agree with TRBD2. The CDR3 has 15 residues. Germline lookup yields CDR1 MNHEY and CDR2 SVGAGI. The CDR3: CASNGRESSIDTQYF. CDR3 in DNA: TGTGCCAGCAACGGGCGGGAGTCAAGCATAGATACGCAGTATTTT.

This chain links TRBV5-4 with TRBJ2-1, with 8 bases matching TRBD1. V shed 6 bases and J 6 bases; nucleotides not matched to a gene: 8. This CDR3 spans 14 amino acids. Germline CDR1 reads SGHNT; CDR2 reads YYREEE (reference sequence). Here the CDR3 reads CASKVEQGANEQFF. The CDR3 nucleotides read TGTGCCAGCAAGGTTGAGCAGGGGGCCAATGAGCAGTTCTTC.

The rearrangement uses TRBV10-3 and TRBJ2-1; 7 bases map to TRBD2. V lost 2 bases and J lost 5; bases outside the gene matches: 6. Germline CDR1 reads ENHRY; CDR2 reads SYGVKD. The CDR3 spans 15 residues. CDR3 bases: TGTGCCATCAGTGAGGGACTAGGATCCCACAATGAGCAGTTCTTC. Translating it yields CAISEGLGSHNEQFF.

V and J are TRBV2 and TRBJ2-7; 8 bases match TRBD1. The junction had 8 bases not matched to a gene; V was cut back by 7 bases and J by 6 bases. Germline loops: CDR1 SNHLY, CDR2 FYNNEI. The CDR3 loop spans 13 amino acids. The CDR3 DNA follows: TGTGCCAGCATCAGGGACAGGCAGGGCGAGCAGTACTTC. Protein product: CASIRDRQGEQYF.

V usage is TRBV3-1 (or the pseudogene TRBV3-2) and J usage is TRBJ2-3; D might be TRBD2 (5 bases). From germline, CDR1 is LGHDT and CDR2 YNNKEL (reference sequence). V gave up 4 bases and J gave up 5 bases, with 7 bases separating them. The CDR3 covers 12 residues. The DNA for the CDR3 is TGTGCCAGCAGCCGCCGGGGAGATACGCAGTATTTT. Translating gives CASSRRGDTQYF.

In this sample, this clone turned up a few times. This chain links TRBV4-3 with TRBJ2-6, with unresolved D. Trimming stripped 1 base from V and 0 bases from J, with 7 bases between. This CDR3 is 16 amino acids long. Germline loops: CDR1 LGHNA, CDR2 YSLEER. In DNA form, the CDR3 reads TGCGCCAGCAGCCAAGTTGGCGGCTCTGGGGCCAACGTCCTGACTTTC. Translated, it gives CASSQVGGSGANVLTF.

The chain couples TRBV2 to TRBJ2-1; a possible D gene is TRBD1 (6 bases). The CDR3 contains 12 residues. Trimming left V 5 bases short and J 8 bases short, with 10 bases between. CDR1 and CDR2 from the germline V gene are SNHLY and FYNNEI. The CDR3 nucleotides are TGTGCCAGCAGTTACAGGGAGTATGAGCAGTTCTTC. It yields the protein CASSYREYEQFF.

A single count supports this clone. This chain uses TRBV30 with TRBJ1-4; 7 bases align to TRBD1. The germline CDR1 and CDR2 sequences are GTSNPN and SVGIG (reference sequence). The CDR3 totals 18 residues. V shed 0 bases and J 6 bases; nucleotides not matched to a gene: 16. CDR3: CAWSVRAGGILSDEKLFF. The CDR3, as DNA: TGTGCCTGGAGTGTACGGGCAGGGGGTATCCTATCGGATGAAAAACTGTTTTTT. Complete variable domain (other parts from reference TRBV30 and TRBJ1-4): SQTIHQWPATLVQPVGSPLSLECTVEGTSNPNLYWYRQAAGRGLQLLFYSVGIGQISSEVPQNLSASRPQDRQFILSSKKLLLSDSGFYLCAWSVRAGGILSDEKLFFGSGTQLSVL.

This clone showed up just once. The chain employs TRBV5-1 and TRBJ2-2; no reliable D call. This CDR3 contains 15 residues. The germline CDR1 and CDR2 sequences are SGHRS and YFSETQ. Trimming cost V 2 bases and J 2 bases, with 10 bases left between them. The CDR3 sequence is CASSLGTDNTGELFF. CDR3 coding DNA: TGCGCCAGCAGCTTAGGAACAGACAACACCGGGGAGCTGTTTTTT. Combining the CDR3 with reference TRBV5-1 and TRBJ2-2 gives the whole variable domain KAGVTQTPRYLIKTRGQQVTLSCSPISGHRSVSWYQQTPGQGLQFLFEYFSETQRNKGNFPGRFSGRQFSNSRSEMNVSTLELGDSALYLCASSLGTDNTGELFFGEGSRLTVL.

The rearrangement uses TRBV11-2 and TRBJ2-7; 10 nucleotides line up with TRBD1. CDR3 length: 15 amino acids. Germline assignment: CDR1 SGHAT and CDR2 FQNNGV. With V trimmed by 5 bases and J by 3 bases, 7 bases remained unmatched. The DNA for the CDR3 is TGTGCCAGCAGCCGACAGGGGGCGCAGGGCTACGAGCAGTACTTC. This codes for CASSRQGAQGYEQYF.

The V gene is TRBV27, the J gene TRBJ2-1; TRBD2 matches 9 bases. Germline-derived CDR1 and CDR2 are MNHEY and SMNVEV (reference sequence). The CDR3 sequence is 14 residues long. V lost 6 bases, J lost 9 bases, and 9 bases stayed unmatched. The CDR3 DNA is TGTGCCAGCAGGCTGGGGCGGGGGGGCGGTGAGCAGTTCTTC. Encoded protein: CASRLGRGGGEQFF.

The chain employs TRBV3-1 (or the pseudogene TRBV3-2) and TRBJ1-2; the match to TRBD1 covers 9 bases. The trim removed 7 bases at V and 2 bases at J, leaving 8 bases unmatched. Germline assignment: CDR1 LGHDT and CDR2 YNNKEL (reference sequence). The CDR3 runs 15 residues. Here the CDR3 reads CASTSIDRGNYGYTF. Written as DNA, the CDR3 is TGTGCCAGCACCTCCATCGACAGGGGGAACTATGGCTACACCTTC.

The chain couples TRBV5-1 to TRBJ2-5, with 11 bases fitting TRBD2. V dropped 0 bases and J dropped 4; count of bases not matched to a gene: 5. Germline CDR1 is SGHRS and CDR2 is YFSETQ. The CDR3 length is 16 residues. The CDR3 here is CASSLAPSGGLETQYF. The DNA for the CDR3 is TGCGCCAGCAGCTTGGCTCCTAGCGGGGGGTTAGAGACCCAGTACTTC.

J is TRBJ1-1 and V is TRBV28, with D uncertain. This CDR3 has 14 amino acids. Looked up from germline, CDR1 is MDHEN and CDR2 is SYDVKM. Trimming shortened V by 4 bases and J by 0 bases, and 9 bases separated the two germline ends. CDR3: CASSYHAVNTEAFF. In DNA form, the CDR3 reads TGTGCCAGCAGTTACCATGCGGTGAACACTGAAGCTTTCTTT.